The TCR beta chain under discussion was sequenced for a study of T cells in Graves' hyperthyroidism and ophthalmopathy. Whole-study results and caveats: Blood also held most thyroid clonotypes expanded beyond 0.001.

Exclusion criteria comprised uncontrolled infection, other autoimmune disease, pregnancy or lactation. The CDR3 is 15 residues long. V lost 5 bases, J lost 1 base, and 4 bases stayed unmatched. Germline assignment: CDR1 SGHTA and CDR2 FQGNSA. Amplified TCR beta CDR3 regions came from RNA transcripts. First-round RT-PCR with HTBI primers amplified the TCR CDR3 region. TCRdb re-derived calls from the multiplex PCR reads in MiXCR, one entry per CDR3 protein. In the table there are 450,000 to 600,000 distinct CDR3 sequences, about 20% of which are singletons. This clonotype occurred many times. Its specificity is unknown.

The material sequenced was blood. The clonotype was recovered from a middle-aged man with Graves' ophthalmopathy. J is TRBJ2-3 and V is TRBV7-2; 9 nucleotides match TRBD2. The CDR3 DNA is TGTGCCAGCAGCGGACGACTAGCGGGCACAGATACGCAGTATTTT. Its protein is CASSGRLAGTDTQYF.